What follows are 14 T cell receptor beta chains derived from one specimen sequenced in a study of blood T cell repertoires in COVID-19. Sequencing was performed with immunoSEQ multiplex PCR; in TCRdb, only in-frame clones are kept and a portion is missing. Found here are roughly 280,000 clones, roughly 91% of them singletons; the top ten hold around 1.9%. The sample consisted of PBMCs or T cells enriched from blood (not recorded which). The receptors derive from a woman aged 55-70 years who had recovered from COVID-19.

V is TRBV5-1 and J is TRBJ2-1, with D maybe TRBD2 (5 bases). The length of the CDR3 is 16 residues. CDR1 SGHRS and CDR2 YFSETQ come from the germline V gene. V was shortened by 2 bases and J by 7 bases, with 19 bases between the two germline ends. The CDR3 loop is CASSFTGGSGRNEQFF. CDR3 nucleotides: TGCGCCAGCAGCTTCACGGGTGGGAGTGGGCGGAATGAGCAGTTCTTC.

In this sample, this clone turned up a few times. The chain employs TRBV14 and TRBJ2-3; D call uncertain. CDR3 length equals 16 residues. Germline V gene data show CDR1 as SGHDN and CDR2 as FVKESK. V was pared by 3 bases and J by 3 bases, with 16 bases between. CDR3 DNA sequence: TGTGCCAGCAGCCAGTTCCTACTCTCCCTGACAGATACGCAGTATTTT. Protein sequence: CASSQFLLSLTDTQYF. The variable domain in full, completed from reference TRBV14 and TRBJ2-3, reads EAGVTQFPSHSVIEKGQTVTLRCDPISGHDNLYWYRRVMGKEIKFLLHFVKESKQDESGMPNNRFLAERTGGTYSTLKVQPAELEDSGVYFCASSQFLLSLTDTQYFGPGTRLTVL.

As to this clone: The same CDR3 also results from other DNA sequences found in this sample. The rearrangement links TRBV24-1 to TRBJ1-2, with no clear D. Germline CDR1 reads KGHDR; CDR2 reads SFDVKD. The CDR3 is 14 residues long. The ends were cut back, 4 bases at V and 4 bases at J, with 12 bases in the middle. The CDR3 DNA reads TGTGCCACCAGTGACCCGACACGGGGCTATGGCTACACCTTC. It is translated as CATSDPTRGYGYTF.

This chain uses TRBV5-1 with TRBJ2-7; 10 bases map to TRBD1. The germline gives CDR1 SGHRS, CDR2 YFSETQ. The CDR3 runs 15 residues. V shed 4 bases and J 2 bases; nucleotides not matched to a gene: 6. The CDR3 region has the DNA TGCGCCAGCAGCACGGGACAGGGGTTTACCTACGAGCAGTACTTC. This sequence encodes CASSTGQGFTYEQYF.

The J gene is TRBJ2-7, the V gene TRBV2, with D tentatively TRBD1 (6 bases). CDR1 and CDR2 from the germline V gene are SNHLY and FYNNEI. The length of the CDR3 is 15 residues. Between the trimmed V and J ends, which lost 1 base and 4 bases, there was a span of 14 bases. CDR3 region: CASSEDGQPGYEQYF. CDR3 bases: TGTGCCAGCAGTGAAGATGGACAGCCGGGTTACGAGCAGTACTTC.

This clone appeared once. V gene TRBV5-1 combines with J gene TRBJ1-5; possible D gene TRBD1, 6 bases. In germline, CDR1 is SGHRS, CDR2 YFSETQ. This CDR3 region has 14 residues. The V end lost 0 bases, the J end lost 5 bases, and 9 bases lay between the germline ends. The CDR3 protein is CASSLGDTHQPQHF. As DNA, the CDR3 is TGCGCCAGCAGCTTGGGGGACACCCATCAGCCCCAGCATTTT.

This clone has only one observation. The chain couples TRBV2 to TRBJ2-1; 7 bases match TRBD2. CDR1 SNHLY and CDR2 FYNNEI come from the germline V gene. Trimming cost V 3 bases and J 12 bases; bases outside gene matches: 5. This CDR3 comprises 12 residues. The CDR3 region is CASSDRDYAQFF. The DNA for the CDR3 is TGTGCCAGCAGTGACAGGGACTATGCGCAGTTCTTC.

The table lists this clone with a count of one. Written as DNA, the CDR3 is TGTGCCAGCAGCGTAGTTGTGGGGAGGACAGATACGCAGTATTTT. Residues: CASSVVVGRTDTQYF. The V and J genes are TRBV9 and TRBJ2-3, with TRBD2 as a possible D gene (6 bases). The CDR3 contains 15 residues. Trimming stripped 0 bases from V and 3 bases from J, with 11 bases between. The germline V gene has CDR1 SGDLS and CDR2 YYNGEE.

The chain carries TRBV6-5 and TRBJ1-1, with D perhaps matching TRBD1 (5 bases). The germline V gene encodes CDR1 MNHEY and CDR2 SVGAGI. The CDR3 totals 13 residues. Trimming removed 4 bases at V and 4 bases at J, with 10 bases between. The CDR3 reads CASSLTVGTEAFF. Here the CDR3 DNA reads TGTGCCAGCAGTTTGACAGTCGGCACTGAAGCTTTCTTT.

The chain has TRBV6-1 and TRBJ1-3; D not resolved. CDR1 is MNHNS, CDR2 SASEGT, per germline. The CDR3 sequence is 15 residues long. V shed 2 bases and J shed 0 bases, with 8 bases lying between them. The CDR3 is CASSESESSGNTIYF. In DNA, the CDR3 is TGTGCCAGCAGTGAATCGGAGAGCTCTGGAAACACCATATATTTT.

This sequence joins TRBV9 and TRBJ2-7; a weak D match, TRBD1 (6 bases). Germline CDR1 is SGDLS and CDR2 is YYNGEE. V was shortened by 4 bases and J by 3 bases, with 17 bases between the two germline ends. The CDR3 consists of 15 residues. The CDR3 sequence: CASSQGNGVNYEQYF. CDR3 sequence (DNA): TGTGCCAGCAGCCAGGGGAACGGGGTAAACTACGAGCAGTACTTC. Together with reference TRBV9 and TRBJ2-7, the CDR3 gives the full variable domain: DSGVTQTPKHLITATGQRVTLRCSPRSGDLSVYWYQQSLDQGLQFLIQYYNGEERAKGNILERFSAQQFPDLHSELNLSSLELGDSALYFCASSQGNGVNYEQYFGPGTRLTVT.

The CDR3: CASSSDRQETQYF. The CDR3, as DNA: TGTGCCAGCAGCTCCGACAGACAAGAGACCCAGTACTTC. The genes are TRBV5-8 and TRBJ2-5; D is perhaps TRBD1 (5 bases). The CDR3 consists of 13 residues. Trimming took 3 bases from V and 2 from J, leaving 8 bases between them. Looked up from germline, CDR1 is SGHTS and CDR2 is YDEGEE.

The chain employs TRBV27 and TRBJ1-2; 10 nucleotides line up with TRBD1. CDR1 and CDR2 from the germline V gene are MNHEY and SMNVEV (reference sequence). CDR3 size: 13 residues. The V gene end was trimmed by 5 bases and the J gene end by 7 bases; junction bases not matched to a gene: 4. The DNA of the CDR3 is TGTGCCAGCAGTCTACGGACAGGGGGTGGCTACACCTTC. It translates to CASSLRTGGGYTF.

This rearrangement joins TRBV24-1 to TRBJ1-1, with D unclear. Trimming took 9 bases from V and 1 from J, leaving 14 bases between them. This CDR3 region has 14 residues. Germline CDR1 reads KGHDR; CDR2 reads SFDVKD. For the CDR3, the DNA is TGTGCCACCCGGGTTGGAGGCGAGAACACTGAAGCTTTCTTT. Translated, it gives CATRVGGENTEAFF.